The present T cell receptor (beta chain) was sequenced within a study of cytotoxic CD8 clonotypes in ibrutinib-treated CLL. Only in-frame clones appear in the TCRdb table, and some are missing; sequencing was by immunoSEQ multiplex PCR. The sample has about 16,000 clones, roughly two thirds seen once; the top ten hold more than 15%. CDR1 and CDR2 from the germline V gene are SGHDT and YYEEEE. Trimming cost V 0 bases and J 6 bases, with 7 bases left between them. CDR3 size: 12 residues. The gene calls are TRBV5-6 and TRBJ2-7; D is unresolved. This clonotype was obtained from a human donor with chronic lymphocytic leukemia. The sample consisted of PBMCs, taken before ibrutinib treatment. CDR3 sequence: CASSLAWGEQYF. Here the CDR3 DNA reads TGTGCCAGCAGCTTGGCCTGGGGCGAGCAGTACTTC.